Detailed here is one TCR beta chain. Its antigen is unidentified. The CDR3 totals 15 residues. V lost 4 bases, J lost 7 bases, and 8 bases stayed unmatched. Germline assignment: CDR1 SGHRS and CDR2 YFSETQ. Data came from immunoSEQ multiplex PCR; TCRdb stores just in-frame clones and leaves some out. The repertoire has about 120,000 clones, around 85% of them found once; the top ten carry roughly 4.3%. The source of the sample is a study of T cell responses to AZD1222 COVID-19 vaccine. Findings and caveats of the study: Donors were chiefly white British, with a greater number of females, and clonal diversity was perhaps underestimated. No repertoire was sampled before or during the peak T cell response, only after it. Among AZD1222 vaccinees, only six were seropositive at baseline. Reportedly, nearly half of unique spike TCRs recognized epitopes outside B.1.351/B.1.1.7 mutations.

The sequenced sample was peripheral blood, obtained on day 0 of MenACWY control vaccination. The TCR originated in an adult in good health. The chain employs TRBV5-1 and TRBJ1-3, with TRBD1 matching 10 bases. The CDR3 region has the DNA TGCGCCAGCAGCCTCGGGACAGGGGTTACTAACACCATATATTTT. It specifies CASSLGTGVTNTIYF.